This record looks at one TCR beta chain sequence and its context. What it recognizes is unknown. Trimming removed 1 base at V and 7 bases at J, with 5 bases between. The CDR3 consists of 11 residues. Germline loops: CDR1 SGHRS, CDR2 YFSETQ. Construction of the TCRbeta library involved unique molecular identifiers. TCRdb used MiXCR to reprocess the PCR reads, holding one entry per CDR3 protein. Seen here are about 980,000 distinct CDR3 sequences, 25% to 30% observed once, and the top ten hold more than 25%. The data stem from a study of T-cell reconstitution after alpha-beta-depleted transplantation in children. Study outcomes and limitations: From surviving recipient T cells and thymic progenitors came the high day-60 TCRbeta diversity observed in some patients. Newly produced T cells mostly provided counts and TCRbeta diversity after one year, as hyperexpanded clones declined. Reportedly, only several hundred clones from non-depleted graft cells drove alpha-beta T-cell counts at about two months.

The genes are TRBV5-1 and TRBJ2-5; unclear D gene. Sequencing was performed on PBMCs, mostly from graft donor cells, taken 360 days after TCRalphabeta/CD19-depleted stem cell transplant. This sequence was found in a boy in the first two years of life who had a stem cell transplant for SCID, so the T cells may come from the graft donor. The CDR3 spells CASSLKGTQYF. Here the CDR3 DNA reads TGCGCCAGCAGCTTGAAGGGGACCCAGTACTTC.